This paragraph covers one T cell receptor beta chain sequence. All of the isolated RNA was reverse transcribed, so expressed TCRB transcripts were sequenced. Clones were sequenced by immunoSEQ multiplex PCR, and TCRdb holds only the in-frame ones, with some missing. The sample consists of 150,000 or so clones, roughly 50% of them appearing once. This sample was included in a study of beta chain features in type 1 diabetes. Germline V lookup: CDR1 SGHTA, CDR2 FQGNSA. CDR3 size: 14 residues. V dropped 1 base and J dropped 3 bases, with 9 bases sitting between them. Using CD45RO/CCR7/CD25/CD127/CD95/CD27, CD4+ naive, central memory, regulatory and stem cell-like memory cells were sorted.

Material for sequencing was Tregs from blood. The TCR sequence derives from a man aged 18 to 30 in good health. V usage is TRBV7-2 and J usage is TRBJ1-1, with D perhaps matching TRBD1 (5 bases). This CDR3 is CASSLGPGDTEAFF. The CDR3 DNA sequence: TGTGCCAGCAGCTTAGGTCCGGGGGACACTGAAGCTTTCTTT.